A selection of T cell receptor beta chains follows, all from one sample in a study of T cells in Graves' hyperthyroidism and ophthalmopathy. TCRdb analysed the multiplex PCR reads with MiXCR anew, one entry per CDR3 protein. Of over 450,000 distinct CDR3 sequences detected, roughly 17% appear once; the ten largest clones hold approximately 15%. Sequenced material: blood. All receptors derive from a woman aged 18-29 years with Graves' ophthalmopathy. Both conserved end residues are part of each CDR3. Each record gives: CDR3 protein, CDR3 DNA, clone size, V gene, J gene, D gene. The D gene is left open where the match is weak. Expanded clones get a size class; other rows say once, few or many, or leave the size out.

CDR3: CASSFMKETQYF; DNA: TGTGCCAGCAGTTTCATGAAAGAGACCCAGTACTTC; size: few; V: TRBV27; J: TRBJ2-5; D: .
CDR3: CASSQGPGLDSYEQYF; DNA: TGCGCCAGCAGCCAAGGACCGGGACTAGACTCCTACGAGCAGTACTTC; size: many; V: TRBV4-3; J: TRBJ2-7; D: TRBD2
CDR3: CASSPGQDNTGELFF; DNA: TGTGCCAGCTCACCGGGACAGGATAACACCGGGGAGCTGTTTTTT; size: .; V: TRBV18; J: TRBJ2-2; D: TRBD1
CDR3: CGSKVLTEGEAFF; DNA: TGTGGCAGCAAAGTCCTCACCGAAGGTGAAGCTTTCTTT; size: many; V: TRBV28; J: TRBJ1-1; D: .
CDR3: CAWSLGLGSGELFF; DNA: TGTGCCTGGAGTCTGGGCCTCGGGTCCGGGGAGCTGTTTTTT; size: few; V: TRBV30; J: TRBJ2-2; D: .
CDR3: CASSVDPAAATEAFF; DNA: TGTGCCAGCAGCGTAGACCCGGCGGCAGCGACCGAAGCTTTCTTT; size: many; V: TRBV9; J: TRBJ1-1; D: .
CDR3: CASSGYQPQHF; DNA: TGTGCCAGCAGCGGATATCAGCCCCAGCATTTT; size: few; V: TRBV28; J: TRBJ1-5; D: .
CDR3: CASSPPAGYTEAFF; DNA: TGCGCCAGCAGCCCCCCGGCGGGATACACTGAAGCTTTCTTT; size: .; V: TRBV4-1; J: TRBJ1-1; D: .
CDR3: CAWGAYEQYF; DNA: TGTGCCTGGGGGGCCTACGAGCAGTACTTC; size: many; V: TRBV30; J: TRBJ2-7; D: .
CDR3: CASSLRGQGRTEAFF; DNA: TGTGCCAGCAGTTTAAGGGGCCAGGGACGCACTGAAGCTTTCTTT; size: .; V: TRBV12-3/TRBV12-4; J: TRBJ1-1; D: .
CDR3: CSARGRVSYEQYF; DNA: TGCAGTGCTAGAGGGAGAGTCTCCTACGAGCAGTACTTC; size: many; V: TRBV20-1; J: TRBJ2-7; D: .
CDR3: CASSSGTSGSRLNEQFF; DNA: TGTGCCAGCAGTTCTGGGACTAGCGGGAGCAGGCTCAATGAGCAGTTCTTC; size: few; V: TRBV28; J: TRBJ2-1; D: TRBD2
CDR3: CASSSGENSNQPQHF; DNA: TGTGCCAGCAGTTCTGGGGAGAATAGCAATCAGCCCCAGCATTTT; size: many; V: TRBV28; J: TRBJ1-5; D: .
CDR3: CASSQEDRKPYEQYF; DNA: TGCGCCAGCAGCCAAGAAGACAGGAAACCCTACGAGCAGTACTTC; size: .; V: TRBV4-1; J: TRBJ2-7; D: .
CDR3: CASSLSPAGPTEAFF; DNA: TGTGCCAGCAGCTTATCCCCGGCAGGCCCCACTGAAGCTTTCTTT; size: many; V: TRBV7-3; J: TRBJ1-1; D: .
CDR3: CASSHRDSSYEQYF; DNA: TGTGCCAGCAGCCACCGGGACAGCTCCTACGAGCAGTACTTC; size: many; V: TRBV28; J: TRBJ2-7; D: TRBD1
CDR3: CASSEAGQANTEAFF; DNA: TGTGCCAGCAGTGAAGCGGGACAGGCAAACACTGAAGCTTTCTTT; size: many; V: TRBV6-1; J: TRBJ1-1; D: TRBD1
CDR3: CASSLDQGISGANVLTF; DNA: TGTGCCAGCAGTTTAGATCAGGGGATCTCTGGGGCCAACGTCCTGACTTTC; size: .; V: TRBV12-3/TRBV12-4; J: TRBJ2-6; D: .
CDR3: CASSFGGRTGNTIYF; DNA: TGTGCCAGCAGTTTTGGGGGAAGAACTGGAAACACCATATATTTT; size: few; V: TRBV28; J: TRBJ1-3; D: .
CDR3: CASSSGAPDSYEQYF; DNA: TGTGCCAGCAGTTCCGGGGCACCCGACTCCTACGAGCAGTACTTC; size: .; V: TRBV28; J: TRBJ2-7; D: .
CDR3: CASSLTWPSTDTQYF; DNA: TGTGCCAGCAGTTTGACGTGGCCTAGCACAGATACGCAGTATTTT; size: .; V: TRBV2; J: TRBJ2-3; D: .
CDR3: CASSLAGGRADTQYF; DNA: TGTGCCAGCAGCTTAGCGGGGGGGAGGGCAGATACGCAGTATTTT; size: many; V: TRBV11-2; J: TRBJ2-3; D: TRBD2
CDR3: CASDGDYGYTF; DNA: TGTGCCAGCGACGGGGACTATGGCTACACCTTC; size: few; V: TRBV6-1; J: TRBJ1-2; D: .
CDR3: CASSSTGGAREKLFF; DNA: TGCGCCAGCAGCTCTACAGGGGGCGCAAGGGAAAAACTGTTTTTT; size: few; V: TRBV5-1; J: TRBJ1-4; D: TRBD1
CDR3: CASSLKLAYEQYF; DNA: TGTGCCAGCAGTTTAAAGTTAGCCTACGAGCAGTACTTC; size: few; V: TRBV12-3/TRBV12-4; J: TRBJ2-7; D: .
CDR3: CASSLPGVAGGVEQFF; DNA: TGCGCCAGCAGCTTGCCAGGGGTAGCGGGGGGGGTAGAGCAGTTCTTC; size: .; V: TRBV5-1; J: TRBJ2-1; D: TRBD2
CDR3: CSAPGQNYGYTF; DNA: TGCAGTGCGCCGGGACAGAACTATGGCTACACCTTC; size: few; V: TRBV20-1; J: TRBJ1-2; D: TRBD1
CDR3: CASSTGVGGNEQFF; DNA: TGTGCCAGCAGTACAGGGGTAGGGGGCAATGAGCAGTTCTTC; size: .; V: TRBV27; J: TRBJ2-1; D: TRBD1
CDR3: CATGGRQKNIQYF; DNA: TGTGCTACCGGGGGCCGCCAGAAAAACATTCAGTACTTC; size: few; V: TRBV2; J: TRBJ2-4; D: .
CDR3: CASSSRLSGTGYEQYF; DNA: TGTGCCAGCAGCTCCCGACTGTCCGGGACAGGCTACGAGCAGTACTTC; size: few; V: TRBV7-6; J: TRBJ2-7; D: TRBD1
CDR3: CASREGGLDEKLFF; DNA: TGTGCCAGCAGGGAGGGGGGGCTGGATGAAAAACTGTTTTTT; size: .; V: TRBV6-1; J: TRBJ1-4; D: .
CDR3: CASSFNIGLAGEAGELFF; DNA: TGTGCCAGCAGTTTTAACATCGGACTAGCGGGGGAGGCCGGGGAGCTGTTTTTT; size: .; V: TRBV28; J: TRBJ2-2; D: TRBD2
CDR3: CAISESTGDTEAFF; DNA: TGTGCCATCAGTGAGTCGACGGGGGACACTGAAGCTTTCTTT; size: .; V: TRBV10-3; J: TRBJ1-1; D: .
CDR3: CASYRQGNTEAFF; DNA: TGTGCCAGTTACCGACAGGGTAACACTGAAGCTTTCTTT; size: .; V: TRBV19; J: TRBJ1-1; D: TRBD1
CDR3: CASSEHLSSGNTIYF; DNA: TGTGCCAGCAGTGAGCACCTTAGCTCTGGAAACACCATATATTTT; size: few; V: TRBV28; J: TRBJ1-3; D: .
CDR3: CSARSDRANYGYTF; DNA: TGCAGTGCTAGATCGGACAGGGCGAACTATGGCTACACCTTC; size: .; V: TRBV20-1; J: TRBJ1-2; D: TRBD1
CDR3: CAGSKTVYSYEQYF; DNA: TGCGCCGGCAGCAAGACAGTCTACTCCTACGAGCAGTACTTC; size: .; V: TRBV4-1; J: TRBJ2-7; D: .
CDR3: CSARGGGVTQYF; DNA: TGCAGTGCTAGAGGTGGGGGGGTGACCCAGTACTTC; size: many; V: TRBV20-1; J: TRBJ2-5; D: TRBD2
CDR3: CASTIAGGNTEAFF; DNA: TGTGCCAGCACCATAGCAGGGGGGAACACTGAAGCTTTCTTT; size: few; V: TRBV6-1; J: TRBJ1-1; D: TRBD1